A selection of T cell receptor beta chains follows, all from one sample in a study of T cell changes during pregnancy in multiple sclerosis. Some clones are missing from TCRdb's copy, which holds only in-frame ones; the method was immunoSEQ multiplex PCR. The data contain tens of thousands of clones, 92% of them singletons. This specimen was CD8+ T cells from peripheral blood mononuclear cells, taken in the third trimester of pregnancy. The source of these receptors is a female donor with multiple sclerosis, enrolled in a pregnancy study. CDR3s include the opening cysteine and the closing phenylalanine or tryptophan. The D gene is left open where the match is weak. Where a row states a size, it is once, few, many or the class of an expanded clone; other rows omit it.

TGTGCCAGTAGATCTACCGGGACAGGGATCTACAATGAGCAGTTCTTC,CASRSTGTGIYNEQFF,16,TRBJ2-1,TRBD1,.,TRBV19
TGTGCCAGTAGTATAGGAACTAGCGGGAGGGGGGTCAATGAGCAGTTCTTC,CASSIGTSGRGVNEQFF,17,TRBJ2-1,TRBD2,.,TRBV19
TGTGCCAGCAGTACCGGGACAACTACCTACGAGCAGTACTTC,CASSTGTTTYEQYF,14,TRBJ2-7,.,.,TRBV6-5
TGTGCCAGCAGCTTAGGGAGCGGGGAGACAGATACGCAGTATTTT,CASSLGSGETDTQYF,15,TRBJ2-3,TRBD2,few,TRBV11-3
TGTGCCAGCAGCTTAGGGGGCTTGAACACTGAAGCTTTCTTT,CASSLGGLNTEAFF,14,TRBJ1-1,.,few,TRBV7-3
TGTGCCAGCAGTTTCGGGACAGGGAGGGAGCAGTACTTC,CASSFGTGREQYF,13,TRBJ2-7,TRBD1,.,TRBV27
TGCGCCAGCAGCCAAGAACAGGGACGGGAAGGATTGAACACTGAAGCTTTCTTT,CASSQEQGREGLNTEAFF,18,TRBJ1-1,.,.,TRBV4-1
TGTGCCATCAGTGGGTCCCTAGTTGAGCAGTTCTTC,CAISGSLVEQFF,12,TRBJ2-1,.,once,TRBV10-3
TGTGCCAGTTTGGACAGGGGCTTGATGAACACTGAAGCTTTCTTT,CASLDRGLMNTEAFF,15,TRBJ1-1,TRBD1,.,TRBV19
TGTGCCAGCAGTTCTAGCGGGATCTACAATGAGCAGTTCTTC,CASSSSGIYNEQFF,14,TRBJ2-1,TRBD2,.,TRBV27
TGTGCCAGCAGCCAACGGGACAGGGATGAAAAACTGTTTTTT,CASSQRDRDEKLFF,14,TRBJ1-4,TRBD1,.,TRBV7-9
TGTGCCAGCAGCTTAGGGGTCGGGGACTACGAGCAGTACTTC,CASSLGVGDYEQYF,14,TRBJ2-7,.,.,TRBV7-9
TGTGCCAGCAGCCCCCTAGCGGGAGTATCATACGAGCAGTACTTC,CASSPLAGVSYEQYF,15,TRBJ2-7,TRBD2,.,TRBV27
TGCAGCGTTGAGTGGGGAGCACACTATGGCTACACCTTC,CSVEWGAHYGYTF,13,TRBJ1-2,.,.,TRBV29-1
TGTGCTAGTGCGTCGATGGGCGGGAGTAGGAATACACAGTATTTT,CASASMGGSRNTQYF,15,TRBJ2-3,TRBD2,.,TRBV12-5
TGCGCCAGCAGCCAAGAGACTAGCGGGAGGTTAAGCTCCTACGAGCAGTACTTC,CASSQETSGRLSSYEQYF,18,TRBJ2-7,TRBD2,.,TRBV4-3
TGTGCCAGCAGTTCGTTTCCCTACGAGCAGTACTTC,CASSSFPYEQYF,12,TRBJ2-7,.,.,TRBV28
TGTGCCAGCAGTATCTTTACGCGGGATGGTGGCAATGAGCAGTTCTTC,CASSIFTRDGGNEQFF,16,TRBJ2-1,.,.,TRBV2
TGTGCCAGCAGCGTAGCCCCGGGACAGCGCTCCACCTCCTACGAGCAGTACTTC,CASSVAPGQRSTSYEQYF,18,TRBJ2-7,TRBD1,.,TRBV9
TGTGCCACCAGCAGAGCGGGACAGTTTTCCTACGAGCAGTACTTC,CATSRAGQFSYEQYF,15,TRBJ2-7,TRBD1,.,TRBV15
TGTGCCAGCAGTGACCGAGCGGGAGCAGGGAATGAGCAGTTCTTC,CASSDRAGAGNEQFF,15,TRBJ2-1,TRBD2,once,TRBV6-4
TGTGCCAGCAGCCATATGCAGGGGTCGTACGAGCAGTACTTC,CASSHMQGSYEQYF,14,TRBJ2-7,.,.,TRBV7-9